What follows is one T cell receptor (beta chain) and its context. The specificity of this receptor is unknown. No quality values exist for individual bases; no much larger clone is one base distant. The data were obtained in a study of blood T cell repertoires in COVID-19 (dated by TCRdb to 2020 to 2022). Regarding the complete study: The collaborator samples originated in the United States, Italy and Spain and spanned the acute and convalescent phases of COVID-19. The material from the prospective study consisted of cDNA or gDNA derived from T cells, B-cell-depleted T cells, or PBMCs. The dataset comprised deeply sampled blood TCRbeta repertoires from subjects exposed to, actively infected with, or recovered from COVID-19. The repertoires were released in a freely available public database intended as a resource for research on the immune response to SARS-CoV-2. The samples were drawn from two sources: the first 160 participants of the ongoing ImmuneRACE study, and 950 to 1,500 subjects contributed by 6 global collaborators. The sample metadata nearly always contained a de-identified subject ID, COVID-19 status, age in years and sex. Where HLA class I and class II types were available, the types were taken from metadata supplied by the sample provider, not from assay-based typing. The paper as a whole reports these results and caveats: Clinical and demographic metadata were provided uncurated, with the amount varying by source and participant.

The immunoSEQ Assay, a bias-controlled multiplex PCR, was used to amplify TCRbeta CDR3 regions from genomic DNA. As for the original processing: Within the assay, amplification of reference gene primers was used to estimate how many nucleated cells each sample contained. To quantify the absolute abundance of each unique TCRbeta CDR3 rearrangement, sequence reads were collapsed and filtered. For each sample, productive Simpson clonality was calculated as the square root of Simpson's diversity index over productive rearrangements. TCRdb took this table from immuneACCESS and kept in-frame rearrangements with V and J called. Such tables lack part of the clones; where checked against another copy, unresolved V genes explain under half of the gap, and the rest is unexplained. Clone size and the V and J calls come from that table; the DNA yielded D and trimming. The sample includes about 150,000 clones, with roughly nine tenths observed a single time. The ten largest clones represent around 0.55% of the sample.

The collaborating institutions used their own protocols to collect whole blood in K2EDTA tubes. For TCRbeta analysis, collaborator samples were shipped as frozen whole blood, as isolated PBMCs, or as DNA extracted from either sample type. Material: peripheral blood. The sequence derives from a man in his fifties or sixties with acute or convalescent COVID-19.

The CDR3 region has the sequence CASSEALLAGPYNEQFF. In nucleotide form, the sequence is TGTGCCAGCAGTGAAGCTTTACTAGCGGGACCCTACAATGAGCAGTTCTTC. Recombination linked TRBV2 to TRBJ2-1, and TRBD2 matches 10 of the central bases. Clipping removes 0 bases from V and 2 bases from J, with 4 as the unmatched junction base count. In the germline V gene, CDR1 corresponds to SNHLY and CDR2 to FYNNEI. The CDR3 holds 17 amino acids from the cysteine to the phenylalanine. CDR3 DNA is the only sequence kept; it has 51 bases, read in frame from the first base.